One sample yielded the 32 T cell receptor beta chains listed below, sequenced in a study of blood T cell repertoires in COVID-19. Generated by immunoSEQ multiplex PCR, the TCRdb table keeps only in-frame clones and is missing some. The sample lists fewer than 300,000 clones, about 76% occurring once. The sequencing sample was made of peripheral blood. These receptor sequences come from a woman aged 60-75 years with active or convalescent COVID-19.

The CDR3 reads CASSYGQGGDTQYF. CDR3 nucleotides: TGTGCCAGTAGCTATGGACAGGGGGGAGATACGCAGTATTTT. The chain is built from TRBV19 and TRBJ2-3; TRBD1 matches at 10 bases. Germline-derived CDR1 and CDR2 are LNHDA and SQIVND (reference sequence). The CDR3 loop spans 14 amino acids. J gave up 5 bases and V 6 bases, and 5 bases lay outside the gene matches.

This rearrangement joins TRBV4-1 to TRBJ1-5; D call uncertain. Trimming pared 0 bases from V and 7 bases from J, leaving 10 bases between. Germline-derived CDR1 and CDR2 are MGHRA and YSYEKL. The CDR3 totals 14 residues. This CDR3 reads CASSQDFIGQPQHF. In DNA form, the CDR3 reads TGCGCCAGCAGCCAAGATTTTATCGGGCAGCCCCAGCATTTT.

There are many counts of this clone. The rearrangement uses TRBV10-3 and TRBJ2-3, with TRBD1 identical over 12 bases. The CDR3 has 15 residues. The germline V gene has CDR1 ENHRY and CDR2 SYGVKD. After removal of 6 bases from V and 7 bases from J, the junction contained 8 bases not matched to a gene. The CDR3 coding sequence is TGTGCCATCAGGGGGACAGGGGGCGTTTTAAATACGCAGTATTTT. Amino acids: CAIRGTGGVLNTQYF.

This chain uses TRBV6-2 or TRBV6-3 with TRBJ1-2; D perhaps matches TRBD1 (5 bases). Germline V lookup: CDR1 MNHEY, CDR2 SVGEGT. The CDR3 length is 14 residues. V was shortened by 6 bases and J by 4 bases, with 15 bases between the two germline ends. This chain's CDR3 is CASSQGGGSYGYTF. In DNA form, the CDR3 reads TGTGCCAGCAGCCAGGGAGGAGGGTCCTATGGCTACACCTTC.

The CDR3 reads CASSLDRALWTGELFF. CDR3 bases: TGTGCCAGCTCCTTAGACAGGGCTCTATGGACCGGGGAGCTGTTTTTT. The chain uses TRBV7-2 and TRBJ2-2; 7 bases agree with TRBD1. The V gene's germline CDR1 is SGHTA and CDR2 FQGNSA. J lost 5 bases, V lost 8 bases, and 14 bases had no gene match. The CDR3 has 16 amino acids.

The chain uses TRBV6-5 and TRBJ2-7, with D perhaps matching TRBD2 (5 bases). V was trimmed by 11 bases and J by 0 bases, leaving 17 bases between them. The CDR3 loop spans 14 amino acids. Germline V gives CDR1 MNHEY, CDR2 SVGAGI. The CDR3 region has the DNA TGTGCCGTATCGGAGGCCCTCGTCTCCTACGAGCAGTACTTC. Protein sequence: CAVSEALVSYEQYF.

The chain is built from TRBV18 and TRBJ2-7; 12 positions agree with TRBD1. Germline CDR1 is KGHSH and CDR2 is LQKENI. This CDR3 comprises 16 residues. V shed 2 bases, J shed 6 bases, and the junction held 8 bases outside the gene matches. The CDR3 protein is CASSPLLGQGAAEQYF. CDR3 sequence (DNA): TGTGCCAGCTCACCATTACTGGGACAGGGGGCCGCCGAGCAGTACTTC.

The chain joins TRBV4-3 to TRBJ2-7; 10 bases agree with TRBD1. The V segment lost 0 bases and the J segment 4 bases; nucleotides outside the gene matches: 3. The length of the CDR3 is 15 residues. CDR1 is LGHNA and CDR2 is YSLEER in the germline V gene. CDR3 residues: CASSQDRQGAYEQYF. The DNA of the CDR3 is TGCGCCAGCAGCCAAGATCGACAGGGGGCGTACGAGCAGTACTTC.

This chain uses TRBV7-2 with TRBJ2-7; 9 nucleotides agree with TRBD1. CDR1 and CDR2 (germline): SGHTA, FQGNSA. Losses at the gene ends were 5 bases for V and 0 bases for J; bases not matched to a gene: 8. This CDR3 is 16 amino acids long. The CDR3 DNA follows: TGTGCCAGCAGCCCGAGGGGGGGACAGGGCTCCTACGAGCAGTACTTC. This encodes CASSPRGGQGSYEQYF.

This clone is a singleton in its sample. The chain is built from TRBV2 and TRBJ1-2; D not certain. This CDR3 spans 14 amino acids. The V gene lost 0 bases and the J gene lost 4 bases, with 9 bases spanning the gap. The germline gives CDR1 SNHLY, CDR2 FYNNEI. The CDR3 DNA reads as TGTGCCAGCAGTGAAGCTGCGGCCATCTATGGCTACACCTTC. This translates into CASSEAAAIYGYTF.

CDR3 in amino acids: CASSPGGGKRNEQFF. CDR3 nucleotide sequence: TGTGCCAGCAGCCCCGGGGGGGGAAAGAGGAATGAGCAGTTCTTC. The rearrangement links TRBV7-7 to TRBJ2-1; 8 bases map to TRBD2. The junction had 10 bases not matched to a gene; V was cut back by 5 bases and J by 7 bases. The germline V gene has CDR1 SSHAT and CDR2 FNYEAQ (reference sequence). The CDR3 totals 15 residues.

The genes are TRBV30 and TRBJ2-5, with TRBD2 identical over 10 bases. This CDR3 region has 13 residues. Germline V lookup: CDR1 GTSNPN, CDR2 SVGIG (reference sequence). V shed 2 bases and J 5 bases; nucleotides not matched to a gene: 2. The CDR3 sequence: CAWSLAGVETQYF. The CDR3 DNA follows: TGTGCCTGGAGTCTAGCGGGGGTGGAGACCCAGTACTTC.

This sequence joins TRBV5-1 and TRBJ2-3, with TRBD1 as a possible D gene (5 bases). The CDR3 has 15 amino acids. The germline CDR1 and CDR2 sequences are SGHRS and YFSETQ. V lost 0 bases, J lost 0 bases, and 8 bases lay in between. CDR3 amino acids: CASSLDAGSTDTQYF. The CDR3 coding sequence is TGCGCCAGCAGCTTGGACGCAGGGAGCACAGATACGCAGTATTTT.

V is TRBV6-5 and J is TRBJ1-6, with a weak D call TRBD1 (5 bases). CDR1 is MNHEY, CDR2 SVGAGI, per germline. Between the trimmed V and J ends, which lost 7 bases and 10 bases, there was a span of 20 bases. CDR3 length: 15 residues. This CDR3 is CASNINGQKQSPLHF. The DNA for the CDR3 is TGTGCCAGCAATATTAACGGACAAAAACAATCACCCCTCCACTTT.

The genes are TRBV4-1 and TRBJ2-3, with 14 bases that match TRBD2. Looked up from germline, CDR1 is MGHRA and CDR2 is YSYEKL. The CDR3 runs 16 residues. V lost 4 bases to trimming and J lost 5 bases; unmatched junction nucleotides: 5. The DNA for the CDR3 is TGCGCCAGCAGCCGACTAGCGGGGGGGCTGGTAGATACGCAGTATTTT. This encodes CASSRLAGGLVDTQYF.

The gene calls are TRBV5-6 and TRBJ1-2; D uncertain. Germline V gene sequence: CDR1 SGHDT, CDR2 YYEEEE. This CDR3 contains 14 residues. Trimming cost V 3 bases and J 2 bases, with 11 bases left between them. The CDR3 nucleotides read TGTGCCAGCAGCTGGGAGGGAGGGAACTATGGCTACACCTTC. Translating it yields CASSWEGGNYGYTF.

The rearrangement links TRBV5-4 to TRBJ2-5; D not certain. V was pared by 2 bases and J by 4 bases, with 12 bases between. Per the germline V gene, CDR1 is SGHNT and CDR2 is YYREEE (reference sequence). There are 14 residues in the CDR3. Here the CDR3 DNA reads TGTGCCAGCAGCTTTACCGGGTCCCGAGAGACCCAGTACTTC. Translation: CASSFTGSRETQYF.

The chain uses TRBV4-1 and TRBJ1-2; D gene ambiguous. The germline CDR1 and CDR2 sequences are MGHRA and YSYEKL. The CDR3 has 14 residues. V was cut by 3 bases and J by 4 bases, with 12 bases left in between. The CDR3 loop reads CASSQNSQSYGYTF. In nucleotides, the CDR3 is TGCGCCAGCAGCCAGAATTCCCAGTCCTATGGCTACACCTTC.

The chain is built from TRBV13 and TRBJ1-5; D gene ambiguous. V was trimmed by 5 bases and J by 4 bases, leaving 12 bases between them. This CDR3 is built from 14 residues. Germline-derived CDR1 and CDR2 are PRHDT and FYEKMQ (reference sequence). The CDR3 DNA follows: TGTGCCAGCAGCCCGACCGGGAGTAATCAGCCCCAGCATTTT. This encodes CASSPTGSNQPQHF. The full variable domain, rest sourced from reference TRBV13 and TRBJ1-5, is AAGVIQSPRHLIKEKRETATLKCYPIPRHDTVYWYQQGPGQDPQFLISFYEKMQSDKGSIPDRFSAQQFSDYHSELNMSSLELGDSALYFCASSPTGSNQPQHFGDGTRLSIL.

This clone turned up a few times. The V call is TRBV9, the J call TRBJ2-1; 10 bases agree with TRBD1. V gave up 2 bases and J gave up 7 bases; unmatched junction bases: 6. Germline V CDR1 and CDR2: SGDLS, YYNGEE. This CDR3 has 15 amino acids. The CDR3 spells CASSVGTGVVNEQFF. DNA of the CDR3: TGTGCCAGCAGCGTCGGGACAGGGGTAGTTAATGAGCAGTTCTTC.

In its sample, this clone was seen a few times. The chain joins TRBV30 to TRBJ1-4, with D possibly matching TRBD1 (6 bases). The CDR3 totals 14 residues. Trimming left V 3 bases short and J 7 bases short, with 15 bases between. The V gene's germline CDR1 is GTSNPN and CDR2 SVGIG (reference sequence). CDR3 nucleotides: TGTGCCTGGAGGGGAACAGGGAGCGCTGAAAAACTGTTTTTT. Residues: CAWRGTGSAEKLFF.

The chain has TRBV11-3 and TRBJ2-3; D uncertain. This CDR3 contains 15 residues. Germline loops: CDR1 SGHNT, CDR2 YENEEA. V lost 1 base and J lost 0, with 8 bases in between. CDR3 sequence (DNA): TGTGCCAGCAGCTTAGGAGGTTCTAGCACAGATACGCAGTATTTT. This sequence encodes CASSLGGSSTDTQYF.

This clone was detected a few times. CDR3 coding DNA: TGTGCCAGCAGCTCAGGGGGCTCCTATAATTCACCCCTCCACTTT. Protein: CASSSGGSYNSPLHF. The chain carries TRBV3-1 (or the pseudogene TRBV3-2) and TRBJ1-6; 7 bases map to TRBD1. The CDR3 has 15 amino acids. Germline V gene sequence: CDR1 LGHDT, CDR2 YNNKEL (reference sequence). V trimming: 5 bases; J trimming: 0 bases; junction bases outside the gene matches: 1.

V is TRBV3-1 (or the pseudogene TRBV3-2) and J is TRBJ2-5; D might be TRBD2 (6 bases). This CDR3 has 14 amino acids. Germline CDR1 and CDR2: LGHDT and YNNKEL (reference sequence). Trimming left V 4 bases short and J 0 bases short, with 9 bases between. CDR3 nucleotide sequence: TGTGCCAGCAGCCCTCAGCGGGACCAAGAGACCCAGTACTTC. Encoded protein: CASSPQRDQETQYF.

As DNA, the CDR3 is TGTGCCACCCAAGGGGGGGGTAGCACAGATACGCAGTATTTT. It translates to CATQGGGSTDTQYF. This rearrangement joins TRBV2 to TRBJ2-3, with D possibly being TRBD2 (7 bases). The CDR3 contains 14 residues. Germline-derived CDR1 and CDR2 are SNHLY and FYNNEI. The ends were cut back, 10 bases at V and 0 bases at J, with 14 bases in the middle.

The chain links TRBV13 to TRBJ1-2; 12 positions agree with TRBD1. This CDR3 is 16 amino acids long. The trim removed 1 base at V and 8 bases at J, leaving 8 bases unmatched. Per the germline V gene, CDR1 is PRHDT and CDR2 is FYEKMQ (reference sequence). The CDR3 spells CASSLVGTGGLEGYTF. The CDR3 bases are TGTGCCAGCAGCTTAGTGGGGACAGGGGGCCTCGAGGGCTACACCTTC.

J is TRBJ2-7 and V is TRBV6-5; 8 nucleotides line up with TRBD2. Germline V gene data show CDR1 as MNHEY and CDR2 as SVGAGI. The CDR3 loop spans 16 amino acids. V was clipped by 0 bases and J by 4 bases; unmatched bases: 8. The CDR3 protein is CASSYSPSGGVYEQYF. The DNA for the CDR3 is TGTGCCAGCAGTTACTCGCCGAGCGGGGGTGTTTACGAGCAGTACTTC.

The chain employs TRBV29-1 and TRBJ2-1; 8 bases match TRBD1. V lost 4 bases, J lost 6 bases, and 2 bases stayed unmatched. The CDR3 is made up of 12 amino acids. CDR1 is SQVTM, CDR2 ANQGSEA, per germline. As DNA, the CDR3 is TGCAGCGTTGGGACAGGGATCAATGAGCAGTTCTTC. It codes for CSVGTGINEQFF.

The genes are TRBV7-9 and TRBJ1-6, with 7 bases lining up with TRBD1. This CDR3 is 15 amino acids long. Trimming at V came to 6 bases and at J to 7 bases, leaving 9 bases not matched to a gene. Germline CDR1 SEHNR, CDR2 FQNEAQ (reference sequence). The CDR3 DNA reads TGTGCCAGCAGTTTGTTGGACAGGAACAATTCACCCCTCCACTTT. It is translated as CASSLLDRNNSPLHF. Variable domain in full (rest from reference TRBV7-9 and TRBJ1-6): DTGVSQNPRHKITKRGQNVTFRCDPISEHNRLYWYRQTLGQGPEFLTYFQNEAQLEKSRLLSDRFSAERPKGSFSTLEIQRTEQGDSAMYLCASSLLDRNNSPLHFGNGTRLTVT.

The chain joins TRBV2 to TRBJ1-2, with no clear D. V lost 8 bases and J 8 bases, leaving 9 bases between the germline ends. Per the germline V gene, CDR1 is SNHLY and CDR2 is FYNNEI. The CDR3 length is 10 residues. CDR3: CASGQRGYTF. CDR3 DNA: TGTGCCAGCGGGCAGAGAGGCTACACCTTC.

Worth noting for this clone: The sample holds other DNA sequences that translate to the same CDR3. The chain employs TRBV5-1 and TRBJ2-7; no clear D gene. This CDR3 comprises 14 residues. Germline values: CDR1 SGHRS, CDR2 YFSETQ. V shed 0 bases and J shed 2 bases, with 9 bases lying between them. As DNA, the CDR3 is TGCGCCAGCAGCTTGGCGACGGGTACCTACGAGCAGTACTTC. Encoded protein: CASSLATGTYEQYF. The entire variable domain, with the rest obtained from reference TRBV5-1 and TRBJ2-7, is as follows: KAGVTQTPRYLIKTRGQQVTLSCSPISGHRSVSWYQQTPGQGLQFLFEYFSETQRNKGNFPGRFSGRQFSNSRSEMNVSTLELGDSALYLCASSLATGTYEQYFGPGTRLTVT.

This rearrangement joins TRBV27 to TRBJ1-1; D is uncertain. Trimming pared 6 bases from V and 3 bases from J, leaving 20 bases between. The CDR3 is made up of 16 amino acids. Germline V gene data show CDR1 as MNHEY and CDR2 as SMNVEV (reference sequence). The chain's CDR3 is CASRALPPGTYTEAFF. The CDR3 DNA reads TGTGCCAGCAGAGCCTTACCCCCAGGAACGTACACTGAAGCTTTCTTT.